These 8 T cell receptor beta chains share one sample of origin, sequenced in a study of response to subunit inactivated influenza vaccine. TCRdb ran MiXCR on the RT-PCR reads and lists one entry per CDR3 protein. The sample records about 520,000 distinct CDR3 sequences, roughly 7.6% being singletons. Source: PBMCs from blood, taken less than 25 months after vaccination. These receptors came from a man between 45 and 75 years old who received an inactivated influenza vaccine.

The gene calls are TRBV5-1 and TRBJ2-7; 8 bases agree with TRBD1. The CDR3 spans 14 residues. Looked up from germline, CDR1 is SGHRS and CDR2 is YFSETQ. J gave up 6 bases and V 3 bases, and 8 bases lay outside the gene matches. CDR3 sequence (DNA): TGCGCCAGCAGCTACAGGACAGGGTCGGCCGAGCAGTACTTC. Protein sequence: CASSYRTGSAEQYF.

This clonotype turned up a few times. The rearrangement uses TRBV12-3 or TRBV12-4 and TRBJ1-1; D is ambiguous. V gave up 7 bases and J gave up 4 bases, with 16 bases separating them. The CDR3 sequence is 14 residues long. CDR3 region: CASKLGVMTTEAFF. The CDR3 DNA sequence: TGTGCCAGCAAACTTGGGGTCATGACCACTGAAGCTTTCTTT.

There are many counts of this clonotype. V and J are TRBV20-1 and TRBJ2-2; D is possibly TRBD2 (6 bases). This CDR3 contains 13 residues. The germline V gene encodes CDR1 DFQATT and CDR2 SNEGSKA (reference sequence). Trimming stripped 5 bases from V and 12 bases from J, with 19 bases between. As DNA, the CDR3 is TGCAGTGCTCTCCCCGGGGGAAAGGGGAAGCTGTTTTTT. It specifies CSALPGGKGKLFF.

There are many counts of this clonotype. The V gene is TRBV12-3 or TRBV12-4, the J gene TRBJ1-6; D is perhaps TRBD1 (5 bases). The CDR3 runs to 12 residues. Trimming shortened V by 8 bases and J by 10 bases, and 12 bases separated the two germline ends. The CDR3 nucleotides are TGTGCCAGCCAACAGGTCGGCTCACCCCTCCACTTT. Translating it yields CASQQVGSPLHF.

This clonotype turned up a few times. The J gene is TRBJ1-1, the V gene TRBV12-3 or TRBV12-4; 12 positions match TRBD1. Germline trimming cut 6 bases from V and 10 bases from J; bases unmatched to any gene: 6. This CDR3 has 13 amino acids. The CDR3 sequence is CASSTRDRGRAFF. CDR3 nucleotide sequence: TGTGCCAGCAGCACCCGGGACAGGGGGCGAGCTTTCTTT.

Ten or more counts support this clonotype. The rearrangement joins TRBV7-2 to TRBJ2-2, with D perhaps TRBD1 or TRBD2 (5 bases each). This CDR3 is 17 amino acids long. Germline V CDR1 and CDR2: SGHTA, FQGNSA. V lost 2 bases and J lost 1, with 14 bases in between. The DNA of the CDR3 is TGTGCCAGCAGCTTAAGTTCGGGACCCCTGAACACCGGGGAGCTGTTTTTT. It yields the protein CASSLSSGPLNTGELFF.

This clonotype was detected ten times or more. V usage is TRBV12-3 or TRBV12-4 and J usage is TRBJ2-7, with D perhaps TRBD1 or TRBD2 (5 bases each). The V gene lost 4 bases and the J gene lost 1 base, with 14 bases spanning the gap. The CDR3 contains 15 residues. The CDR3: CASSSTAAISYEQYF. The CDR3 coding sequence is TGTGCCAGCAGTTCGACAGCGGCAATTTCCTACGAGCAGTACTTC.

Worth noting for this clonotype: A clone one base away is much larger, so this may be a read error. The CDR3 sequence is CCARDRRRGQKGGDEQYF. Here the CDR3 DNA reads TGCTGTGCTAGAGATCGTCGCAGGGGACAGAAAGGTGGGGACGAGCAGTACTTC. The J gene is TRBJ2-7, the V gene TRBV20-1, with TRBD1 matching 7 bases. The CDR3 runs 18 residues. The germline V gene encodes CDR1 DFQATT and CDR2 SNEGSKA (reference sequence).